These T cell receptor beta chains were read from a single sample in a study of blood T cell repertoires in COVID-19. Profiling relied on immunoSEQ multiplex PCR, and the TCRdb table lists in-frame clones only, not all of them. This sample has approximately 100,000 clones, with 84% found just once. The sequenced sample consisted of peripheral blood. Source of these receptors: a man in his 60s with acute or convalescent COVID-19. Each CDR3 is given with its conserved first and last residue. Each record gives: D gene, V gene, J gene, clone size, CDR3 DNA, CDR3 protein. D genes are given only for firm matches. Where a row states a size, it is once, few, many or the class of an expanded clone; other rows omit it.

-	TRBV3-1/TRBV3-2	TRBJ2-7	once	TGTGCCAGCAGCCCTCCCTCAACAGTAGGCGAGCAGTACTTC	CASSPPSTVGEQYF
TRBD1	TRBV5-1	TRBJ2-1	few	TGCGCCAGCTCCGTTATGACAGGGGGCTCCTACAATGAGCAGTTCTTC	CASSVMTGGSYNEQFF
-	TRBV7-3	TRBJ2-1	-	TGTGCCAGCAGCTTATTGTCGGGTTATGAGCAGTTCTTC	CASSLLSGYEQFF
-	TRBV18	TRBJ2-5	-	TGTGCCAGCCGGAGTTCTATGGGAGAGACCCAGTACTTC	CASRSSMGETQYF
-	TRBV15	TRBJ2-7	-	TGTGCCACCAGCAGGGACACACCCTACGAGCAGTACTTC	CATSRDTPYEQYF
TRBD2	TRBV6-2/TRBV6-3	TRBJ2-3	-	TGTGCCAGCAGCCTCGGGACTAGCGGGGAATCGCGCACAGATACGCAGTATTTT	CASSLGTSGESRTDTQYF
-	TRBV6-6	TRBJ1-6	-	TGTGCCAGCAGCCCAGACTGGCTTACAGGGCTAGGTAGTGGAAGGTCACCCCTCCACTTT	CASSPDWLTGLGSGRSPLHF
-	TRBV20-1	TRBJ2-5	-	TGCAGTGCTAGTGGAGGCATGGAGACCCAGTACTTC	CSASGGMETQYF
-	TRBV5-8	TRBJ2-5	-	TGTGCCAGCAGAGACACAGTACAAGAGACCCAGTACTTC	CASRDTVQETQYF
TRBD1	TRBV19	TRBJ1-5	-	TGTGCCAGTCGACAGGGGGCCGTCAATCAGCCCCAGCATTTT	CASRQGAVNQPQHF
TRBD1	TRBV7-2	TRBJ2-3	-	TGTGCCAGCAGCCTCTCAGGTTGGGACAGGGGAGGCGATACGCAGTATTTT	CASSLSGWDRGGDTQYF
-	TRBV5-1	TRBJ2-2	-	TGCGCCAGCAGCTTGGAGGAGGGGCTGGGCGGGGAGCTGTTTTTT	CASSLEEGLGGELFF
-	TRBV28	TRBJ1-2	-	TGTGCCAGCAGTTTCTCTTTTGGCAGTTCCTATGGCTACACCTTC	CASSFSFGSSYGYTF
-	TRBV30	TRBJ1-1	-	TGTGCCTGGAGTGTGTTCGGACATGAAGCTTTCTTT	CAWSVFGHEAFF
-	TRBV2	TRBJ1-2	-	TGTGCCAGCAAGAAGCTCCAACCCCTCCCCTATGGCTACACCTTC	CASKKLQPLPYGYTF
TRBD1	TRBV4-1	TRBJ2-7	-	TGCGCCAGCAGCCATCAATGGGGGACAGGGGCCTACGAGCAGTACTTC	CASSHQWGTGAYEQYF
-	TRBV6-5	TRBJ2-1	-	TGTGCCAGCAGTTACGACGCGGCCTACAATGAGCAGTTCTTC	CASSYDAAYNEQFF
-	TRBV6-5	TRBJ2-7	few	TGTGCCAGCACCTACGGCAGGGCGGTCGACGAGCAGTACTTC	CASTYGRAVDEQYF
-	TRBV5-1	TRBJ1-2	-	TGCGCCAGCAGCTCTAACAGGGCGAAGGGGATGGGCTATGGCTACACCTTC	CASSSNRAKGMGYGYTF
-	TRBV12-5	TRBJ1-4	-	TGTGCTAGTGGCAGACTAGGGGCCGGTGAAAAACTGTTTTTT	CASGRLGAGEKLFF
-	TRBV5-1	TRBJ2-1	-	TGCGCCAGCAGCTTGGCCAGACACGGTCAGGGCAATGAGCAGTTCTTC	CASSLARHGQGNEQFF
TRBD1	TRBV29-1	TRBJ1-2	-	TGCAGCGCCGGACAGGGGAACTATGGCTACACCTTC	CSAGQGNYGYTF
TRBD2	TRBV7-7	TRBJ2-1	-	TGTGCCAGCAGCTCGCGGGGGGGGGCCTACAATGAGCAGTTCTTC	CASSSRGGAYNEQFF
-	TRBV19	TRBJ1-1	-	TGTGCCAGTAGTCTGGGGCGCGGGGACACTGAAGCTTTCTTT	CASSLGRGDTEAFF
-	TRBV9	TRBJ1-5	-	TGTGCCAGCAGCGTAGACGGAGACGTCAATCAGCCCCAGCATTTT	CASSVDGDVNQPQHF
-	TRBV28	TRBJ2-6	-	TGTGCCAGCAGTTTACTTCAGAACACCGGGGCCAACGTCCTGACTTTC	CASSLLQNTGANVLTF
-	TRBV6-5	TRBJ1-2	-	TGTGCCAGCAGTTACTCGATAACAGTTGGAAATGGCTACACCTTC	CASSYSITVGNGYTF
TRBD2	TRBV9	TRBJ2-1	-	TGTGCCAGCAGCGTAGTAGGCGGGGGGGCAAAAATTGAGCAGTTCTTC	CASSVVGGGAKIEQFF
-	TRBV7-8	TRBJ1-1	-	TGTGCCAGCAGCTTAGGGCCCCGAACAGGGCGAATGAACACTGAAGCTTTCTTT	CASSLGPRTGRMNTEAFF
-	TRBV30	TRBJ1-5	-	TGTGCCTGGAGTGTTCAATGGGGCGGCAATCAGCCCCAGCATTTT	CAWSVQWGGNQPQHF
TRBD1	TRBV9	TRBJ1-2	-	TGTGCCAGCAGGCAAGGGGGCACAGGCTACACCTTC	CASRQGGTGYTF
-	TRBV5-6	TRBJ1-5	few	TGTGCCAGCAGCTTTGGTATCAGGGCCCAGCCCCAGCATTTT	CASSFGIRAQPQHF
TRBD1	TRBV5-6	TRBJ1-2	-	TGTGCCAGCAGCTTTTGGGACAGGGATAACTATGGCTACACCTTC	CASSFWDRDNYGYTF
TRBD1	TRBV10-3	TRBJ1-1	-	TGTGCCATCAGCCAGGGGGGAAGCACTGAAGCTTTCTTT	CAISQGGSTEAFF
-	TRBV9	TRBJ1-5	-	TGTGCCAGCAGCCCAGAGGGGGTTCAGCCCCAGCATTTT	CASSPEGVQPQHF
-	TRBV9	TRBJ1-6	-	TGTGCCAGCAGCGTAGATGCAGGGCCTCGCCCCCTCCACTTT	CASSVDAGPRPLHF
-	TRBV5-5	TRBJ1-1	-	TGTGCCAGCAGCTTTAGGGAGGTGAACACTGAAGCTTTCTTT	CASSFREVNTEAFF
TRBD1	TRBV5-1	TRBJ2-7	-	TGCGCCAGCAGCTTCAACAGCCGGACAGGGGGGGACGAGCAGTACTTC	CASSFNSRTGGDEQYF
-	TRBV7-9	TRBJ1-5	few	TGTGCCGGCTCCGGGGATAGCAATCAGCCCCAGCATTTT	CAGSGDSNQPQHF
-	TRBV5-1	TRBJ1-5	-	TGCGCCAGCAGCGTCGCGGGCCTAGAGGAGCCCCAGCATTTT	CASSVAGLEEPQHF
-	TRBV24-1	TRBJ2-1	-	TGTGCCACCAGTGATTTGAGGCAGGGCGCTTGGGATGAGCAGTTCTTC	CATSDLRQGAWDEQFF
TRBD1	TRBV3-1/TRBV3-2	TRBJ1-3	-	TGTGCCAGCAGCCTTTTGGGACAGGGGCGCCGGGCCGGAAACACCATATATTTT	CASSLLGQGRRAGNTIYF
-	TRBV3-1/TRBV3-2	TRBJ1-4	-	TGTGCCAGCAGCCAACCTACAGGGACTGAAAAACTGTTTTTT	CASSQPTGTEKLFF